These 20 T cell receptor beta chains were all obtained from the same sample, sequenced in a study of T cells after yellow fever vaccination. TCRdb independently ran MiXCR on the 5' RACE reads; one entry per CDR3 protein. The table lists more than 120,000 distinct CDR3 sequences, 7% to 9% of them singletons. The starting material was CD4+ T cells sorted from PBMCs, obtained 5 days after the yellow fever booster vaccination. Receptors were obtained from a man aged 25-40 years who received the YFV17D yellow fever vaccine.

This clonotype was found many times. V and J are TRBV14 and TRBJ2-5; D possibly matches TRBD1 or TRBD2 (6 bases each). The CDR3 runs 11 residues. Per germline, CDR1 SGHDN and CDR2 FVKESK. Trimming shortened V by 5 bases and J by 7 bases, and 8 bases separated the two germline ends. CDR3 sequence reads: CASSSGATQYF. In DNA, the CDR3 is TGTGCCAGCAGCTCGGGGGCGACCCAGTACTTC.

This clonotype was detected many times. V is TRBV9 and J is TRBJ2-1; D is unresolved. This CDR3 region has 13 residues. Between the trimmed V and J ends, which lost 3 bases and 7 bases, there was a span of 11 bases. CDR1 and CDR2 from the germline V gene are SGDLS and YYNGEE. Here the CDR3 reads CASSDMPANEQFF. CDR3 DNA: TGTGCCAGCAGCGATATGCCGGCGAATGAGCAGTTCTTC.

This clonotype has just a few counts. The V gene is TRBV7-2, the J gene TRBJ2-7; D call uncertain. The CDR3 is 16 residues long. Germline CDR1 SGHTA, CDR2 FQGNSA. V lost 5 bases and J 2 bases, leaving 19 bases between the germline ends. The CDR3 DNA is TGTGCCAGCAGCCAGCCCACTACCGATCCGACCTACGAGCAGTACTTC. Its protein is CASSQPTTDPTYEQYF.

In the case of this clonotype: A much larger clone is a single base away; this may be a read error. The CDR3 does not close with the conserved phenylalanine or tryptophan, likely indicating a read error. The CDR3, as DNA: TGTGCTAGCAGCCAGGGGCGGGCCAATGAGCAGTTCATC. Its protein is CASSQGRANEQFI. The chain couples TRBV7-7 to TRBJ2-1; tentatively, D is TRBD1 (6 bases). Per germline, CDR1 SSHAT and CDR2 FNYEAQ (reference sequence). The CDR3 totals 13 residues.

This clonotype was picked up a small number of times. V usage is TRBV6-2 or TRBV6-3 and J usage is TRBJ2-3; perhaps TRBD2 as D (5 bases). The germline CDR1 and CDR2 sequences are MNHEY and SVGEGT. The germline V and J ends were trimmed by 0 bases and 0 bases, with 13 bases remaining between them. CDR3 length: 17 amino acids. DNA for the CDR3: TGTGCCAGCAGTTACTCCCTTACGGGATCTAGCACAGATACGCAGTATTTT. It yields the protein CASSYSLTGSSTDTQYF.

This clonotype was picked up many times. This sequence joins TRBV7-2 and TRBJ2-7; D may match TRBD1 or TRBD2 (5 bases each). This CDR3 is built from 14 residues. The V and J ends lost 4 bases and 7 bases respectively, with 17 bases between them. From germline, CDR1 is SGHTA and CDR2 FQGNSA. The CDR3 nucleotides read TGTGCCAGCAGCTCTCCGGGACCCTTGCGGGAGCAGTACTTC. Translation: CASSSPGPLREQYF.

This clonotype was seen repeatedly, ten times or more. The gene calls are TRBV6-5 and TRBJ2-3; unclear D gene. The length of the CDR3 is 13 residues. Trimming stripped 4 bases from V and 10 bases from J, with 15 bases between. Looked up from germline, CDR1 is MNHEY and CDR2 is SVGAGI. CDR3 sequence (DNA): TGTGCCAGCAGTTCCCGGGTAGAGGTATCGCAGTATTTT. Amino acids: CASSSRVEVSQYF.

This clonotype was recorded at least ten times. The chain joins TRBV3-1 to TRBJ2-1, with D tentatively TRBD2 (6 bases). Germline loops: CDR1 LGHDT, CDR2 YNNKEL (reference sequence). V lost 5 bases to trimming and J lost 9 bases, with 14 bases between them. The CDR3 covers 13 residues. The CDR3 DNA is TGTGCCAGCAGCTACACTAGCCTGGGTGAGCAGTTCTTC. This codes for CASSYTSLGEQFF.

This clonotype appeared once. The genes are TRBV9 and TRBJ2-6; TRBD1 matches at 7 bases. Trimming at V came to 5 bases and at J to 0 bases, leaving 8 bases not matched to a gene. Per the germline V gene, CDR1 is SGDLS and CDR2 is YYNGEE. This CDR3 is built from 17 residues. Written as DNA, the CDR3 is TGTGCCAGCAGTCCATGGACAGGAATCTCTGGGGCCAACGTCCTGACTTTC. This codes for CASSPWTGISGANVLTF. The whole variable domain, filled in from reference TRBV9 and TRBJ2-6, reads DSGVTQTPKHLITATGQRVTLRCSPRSGDLSVYWYQQSLDQGLQFLIQYYNGEERAKGNILERFSAQQFPDLHSELNLSSLELGDSALYFCASSPWTGISGANVLTFGAGSRLTVL.

In its sample, this clonotype was seen many times. CDR3 in DNA: TGTGCCACCCAAGGAGGACTAGCGGACAATGAGCAGTTCTTC. Translated, it gives CATQGGLADNEQFF. This rearrangement joins TRBV15 to TRBJ2-1; TRBD2 matches 10 bases. The length of the CDR3 is 14 residues. The J segment lost 5 bases and the V segment lost 8 bases, leaving 6 bases of the junction unmatched. Germline CDR1 is LNHNV and CDR2 is YYDKDF (reference sequence).

This clonotype came up many times. The chain recombines TRBV29-1 with TRBJ1-5; no clear D gene. CDR3 size: 12 residues. Germline CDR1 SQVTM, CDR2 ANQGSEA. Trimming cost V 6 bases and J 2 bases, with 8 bases left between them. The chain's CDR3 is CSVGSGNQPQHF. CDR3 bases: TGCAGCGTAGGGAGCGGCAATCAGCCCCAGCATTTT.

This clonotype was found a few times. The V and J genes are TRBV29-1 and TRBJ2-5; D not resolved. V lost 1 base to trimming and J lost 1 base, with 4 bases between them. CDR3 length: 12 amino acids. Germline lookup yields CDR1 SQVTM and CDR2 ANQGSEA. The CDR3 spells CSVEGSQETQYF. Written as DNA, the CDR3 is TGCAGCGTTGAAGGCAGCCAAGAGACCCAGTACTTC.

This clonotype was picked up many times. J is TRBJ2-2 and V is TRBV3-1, with D tentatively TRBD1 or TRBD2 (5 bases each). This CDR3 is built from 17 residues. V lost 4 bases and J lost 5, with 20 bases in between. Germline loops: CDR1 LGHDT, CDR2 YNNKEL (reference sequence). The CDR3: CASSPIAGSPYTGELFF. The CDR3 nucleotides read TGTGCCAGCAGCCCCATAGCAGGGAGTCCATATACCGGGGAGCTGTTTTTT.

Ten or more counts support this clonotype. The chain joins TRBV30 to TRBJ1-1; TRBD1 might be the D (5 bases). Germline values: CDR1 GTSNPN, CDR2 SVGIG (reference sequence). Between the trimmed V and J ends, which lost 0 bases and 13 bases, there was a span of 9 bases. This CDR3 contains 10 residues. The CDR3 nucleotides are TGTGCCTGGAGTGTACAGGAGGTTTTCTTT. Amino acids: CAWSVQEVFF.

Details on this clonotype: A much larger clone differs by one base, so this may be a read error. This sequence joins TRBV20-1 and TRBJ2-1, with TRBD2 matching over 11 bases. V dropped 4 bases and J dropped 0; count of bases not matched to a gene: 5. This CDR3 is built from 16 residues. Germline lookup yields CDR1 DFQATT and CDR2 SNEGSKA (reference sequence). The CDR3, as DNA: TGCAGTGCTAAGGTACTAGCGGGAGTCTCCTACAATGAGCAGTTCTTC. Its translation is CSAKVLAGVSYNEQFF.

This clonotype was detected ten times or more. V and J are TRBV20-1 and TRBJ2-7; D may correspond to TRBD1 or TRBD2 (6 bases each). The CDR3 loop spans 13 amino acids. The V and J ends lost 4 bases and 7 bases respectively, with 17 bases between them. Germline CDR1 DFQATT, CDR2 SNEGSKA (reference sequence). CDR3 coding DNA: TGCAGTGCTACAAGGCCGGGGGCGGTGGAGCAGTACTTC. Residues: CSATRPGAVEQYF.

The V gene is TRBV20-1, the J gene TRBJ2-3; D is possibly TRBD1 (6 bases). The CDR3 is 15 residues long. V lost 7 bases and J lost 0, with 17 bases in between. Germline-derived CDR1 and CDR2 are DFQATT and SNEGSKA (reference sequence). DNA of the CDR3: TGCAGTGTTCTGGACAGTCTGTTAAGCACAGATACGCAGTATTTT. It specifies CSVLDSLLSTDTQYF.

This clonotype was seen repeatedly, ten times or more. The V and J genes are TRBV21-1 and TRBJ2-6. TRBV21-1 is given as a pseudogene. The CDR3 sequence is 18 residues long. The CDR3, as DNA: TGTGCCAGCAGCAAAAGGTTAAGGGTGTTCTCTGGGGCCAACGTCCTGACTTTC. It specifies CASSKRLRVFSGANVLTF.

In this sample, this clonotype turned up many times. This sequence joins TRBV5-1 and TRBJ2-5; TRBD2 is a possible D gene (5 bases). This CDR3 region has 16 residues. Germline V CDR1 and CDR2: SGHRS, YFSETQ. V was cut by 4 bases and J by 5 bases, with 21 bases left in between. Here the CDR3 DNA reads TGCGCCAGCAGCACGAGACCCGGGATCGTTGTTGAGACCCAGTACTTC. Translated: CASSTRPGIVVETQYF.

Ten or more counts support this clonotype. The rearrangement links TRBV7-2 to TRBJ1-5, with D uncertain. Trimming removed 5 bases at V and 2 bases at J, with 10 bases between. The CDR3 is 14 residues long. Germline V gene sequence: CDR1 SGHTA, CDR2 FQGNSA. The CDR3 DNA sequence: TGTGCCAGCAGCCCGAGGAGAGGCAATCAGCCCCAGCATTTT. Translation gives CASSPRRGNQPQHF.